The rows below give T cell receptor beta chains drawn from one sample of a study of blood T cell repertoires in COVID-19. Repertoires were generated with immunoSEQ multiplex PCR, while TCRdb's copy carries only in-frame clones and drops some. There are about 210,000 clones in the sample; approximately 80% occur only once, and 9.7% lies in the top ten. Input material: peripheral blood. Every receptor here comes from a man aged 50 or older with active or convalescent COVID-19. CDR3s include the opening cysteine and the closing phenylalanine or tryptophan. The D gene is left open where the match is weak. Clone size appears in some rows only: once, few, many, or a class for an expanded clone.

D gene: .; clone size: once; J gene: TRBJ1-6; V gene: TRBV5-1; CDR3 protein: CASSLGSIQGSNSPLHF; CDR3 DNA: TGCGCCAGCAGCTTGGGGTCGATACAGGGTAGTAATTCACCCCTCCACTTT
D gene: TRBD2; clone size: .; J gene: TRBJ2-5; V gene: TRBV29-1; CDR3 protein: CSSVASGRETQYF; CDR3 DNA: TGCAGCTCCGTCGCTAGCGGGCGGGAGACCCAGTACTTC
D gene: TRBD2; clone size: once; J gene: TRBJ2-3; V gene: TRBV2; CDR3 protein: CASSFSGGAQNTQYF; CDR3 DNA: TGTGCCAGCAGTTTTAGCGGGGGGGCCCAAAATACGCAGTATTTT
D gene: TRBD1; clone size: .; J gene: TRBJ1-1; V gene: TRBV10-3; CDR3 protein: CAISEGTGPLEAFF; CDR3 DNA: TGTGCCATCAGTGAAGGGACAGGGCCCCTTGAAGCTTTCTTT
D gene: .; clone size: .; J gene: TRBJ2-3; V gene: TRBV5-4; CDR3 protein: CASSLFGTDTQYF; CDR3 DNA: TGTGCCAGCAGCTTGTTCGGGACAGATACGCAGTATTTT
D gene: TRBD1; clone size: few; J gene: TRBJ1-5; V gene: TRBV7-2; CDR3 protein: CASSLGQGADGSNQPQHF; CDR3 DNA: TGTGCCAGCAGCTTAGGACAGGGGGCCGATGGTAGCAATCAGCCCCAGCATTTT
D gene: TRBD1; clone size: .; J gene: TRBJ2-7; V gene: TRBV29-1; CDR3 protein: CSALSGTGLTPGYEQYF; CDR3 DNA: TGCAGCGCCCTAAGCGGGACAGGGTTGACACCAGGGTACGAGCAGTACTTC
D gene: TRBD2; clone size: .; J gene: TRBJ2-3; V gene: TRBV6-4; CDR3 protein: CASSDASGGTDTQYF; CDR3 DNA: TGTGCCAGCAGTGACGCTAGCGGAGGCACAGATACGCAGTATTTT
D gene: .; clone size: .; J gene: TRBJ2-3; V gene: TRBV27; CDR3 protein: CASSLVRGTDTQYF; CDR3 DNA: TGTGCCAGCAGTTTGGTCAGGGGAACAGATACGCAGTATTTT
D gene: TRBD2; clone size: .; J gene: TRBJ2-3; V gene: TRBV20-1; CDR3 protein: CSASSGGDTDTQYF; CDR3 DNA: TGCAGTGCAAGTAGCGGGGGAGACACAGATACGCAGTATTTT
D gene: TRBD2; clone size: .; J gene: TRBJ2-1; V gene: TRBV4-1; CDR3 protein: CASSQDQRGFPYNEQFF; CDR3 DNA: TGCGCCAGCAGCCAAGATCAGCGGGGGTTCCCCTACAATGAGCAGTTCTTC
D gene: .; clone size: .; J gene: TRBJ1-1; V gene: TRBV12-3/TRBV12-4; CDR3 protein: CASSLTRGAVAFF; CDR3 DNA: TGTGCCAGCAGTTTGACTCGGGGGGCTGTGGCTTTCTTT
D gene: TRBD1; clone size: .; J gene: TRBJ2-5; V gene: TRBV27; CDR3 protein: CASSHRGRTQYF; CDR3 DNA: TGTGCCAGCAGTCACAGGGGTCGGACCCAGTACTTC
D gene: TRBD2; clone size: .; J gene: TRBJ2-2; V gene: TRBV2; CDR3 protein: CASSEMMLAGIFSTGELFF; CDR3 DNA: TGTGCCAGCAGTGAAATGATGCTAGCGGGAATTTTTAGCACCGGGGAGCTGTTTTTT
D gene: .; clone size: once; J gene: TRBJ1-4; V gene: TRBV7-2; CDR3 protein: CASSLSPATNEKLFF; CDR3 DNA: TGTGCCAGCAGCTTATCGCCAGCAACTAATGAAAAACTGTTTTTT
D gene: TRBD1; clone size: .; J gene: TRBJ1-1; V gene: TRBV14; CDR3 protein: CASSQRRTGVMNTEAFF; CDR3 DNA: TGTGCCAGCAGCCAGAGGCGGACAGGGGTAATGAACACTGAAGCTTTCTTT
D gene: .; clone size: .; J gene: TRBJ2-2; V gene: TRBV28; CDR3 protein: CASTGRDSGAGELFF; CDR3 DNA: TGTGCCAGCACCGGACGGGACTCTGGGGCCGGGGAGCTGTTTTTT
D gene: .; clone size: few; J gene: TRBJ2-1; V gene: TRBV2; CDR3 protein: CAIQTGTYNEQFF; CDR3 DNA: TGTGCCATTCAGACGGGGACCTACAATGAGCAGTTCTTC
D gene: TRBD1; clone size: .; J gene: TRBJ1-2; V gene: TRBV10-2; CDR3 protein: CASSGGTGPGYTF; CDR3 DNA: TGCGCCAGCAGTGGGGGGACAGGGCCGGGGTACACCTTC
D gene: .; clone size: .; J gene: TRBJ1-2; V gene: TRBV10-2; CDR3 protein: CASSESWQGGGYTF; CDR3 DNA: TGCGCCAGCAGTGAGTCCTGGCAGGGAGGCGGCTACACCTTC
D gene: .; clone size: .; J gene: TRBJ2-1; V gene: TRBV3-1/TRBV3-2; CDR3 protein: CASSQGGGGEQFF; CDR3 DNA: TGTGCCAGCAGCCAGGGAGGAGGAGGTGAGCAGTTCTTC
D gene: .; clone size: .; J gene: TRBJ2-2; V gene: TRBV3-1/TRBV3-2; CDR3 protein: CASSQVAGRGGELFF; CDR3 DNA: TGTGCCAGCAGCCAAGTGGCAGGGCGAGGCGGGGAGCTGTTTTTT
D gene: TRBD1; clone size: .; J gene: TRBJ1-3; V gene: TRBV6-6; CDR3 protein: CASRQGASGNTIYF; CDR3 DNA: TGTGCCAGCAGACAGGGGGCATCAGGAAACACCATATATTTT